Below, 26 T cell receptor beta chains from the same sample are listed, as sequenced in a study of cytomegalovirus exposure and HLA in healthy donors. Amplification used 60 Vbeta primers and 13 Jbeta primers. Assay used: immunoSEQ multiplex PCR; TCRdb lists only in-frame clones, some missing. The table includes roughly 190,000 clones, about 13% detected once. Sequenced sample: PBMCs. The receptors come from a man aged 50-60 years in good health and CMV-seropositive.

This sequence joins TRBV9 and TRBJ1-2; TRBD1 agrees at 7 bases. The CDR3 is 20 amino acids. The V gene end was trimmed by 0 bases and the J gene end by 3 bases; junction bases not matched to a gene: 20. The germline V gene encodes CDR1 SGDLS and CDR2 YYNGEE. CDR3 DNA sequence: TGTGCCAGCAGCGTAGGCGAAGAGGACAGGTTCGCTAACTCGTACTATGGCTACACCTTC. This codes for CASSVGEEDRFANSYYGYTF.

The CDR3 loop reads CASSLGRDSPVYSNQPQHF. The CDR3 DNA reads as TGTGCCAGCAGTTTAGGAAGGGACAGCCCTGTTTATAGCAATCAGCCCCAGCATTTT. The V call is TRBV28, the J call TRBJ1-5, with 7 bases fitting TRBD1. V was clipped by 2 bases and J by 0 bases; unmatched bases: 13. The CDR3 sequence is 19 residues long. Germline V CDR1 and CDR2: MDHEN, SYDVKM.

This chain connects TRBV7-8 to TRBJ1-4; a possible D gene is TRBD1 (5 bases). V was trimmed by 2 bases and J by 8 bases, leaving 12 bases between them. This CDR3 has 14 amino acids. Per germline, CDR1 SGHVS and CDR2 FQNEAQ. The DNA for the CDR3 is TGTGCCAGCAGCTTATCGACAGTGAGGGAAAAACTGTTTTTT. Translated: CASSLSTVREKLFF.

The sample holds a few counts of this clone. The chain carries TRBV5-1 and TRBJ1-4; no definite D call. Germline CDR1 is SGHRS and CDR2 is YFSETQ. Trimming took off 2 bases at V and 0 bases at J, with 8 bases between the two ends. The CDR3 sequence is 15 residues long. CDR3 DNA sequence: TGCGCCAGCAGCTTCCTACTAGCAACTAATGAAAAACTGTTTTTT. As protein: CASSFLLATNEKLFF.

The chain recombines TRBV11-2 with TRBJ2-7; 7 nucleotides align to TRBD2. With V trimmed by 9 bases and J by 3 bases, 8 bases remained unmatched. Germline lookup yields CDR1 SGHAT and CDR2 FQNNGV. The CDR3 is made up of 13 amino acids. The CDR3, as DNA: TGTGCCAGTCAGTGGGGCGGGGGCTACGAGCAGTACTTC. Its translation: CASQWGGGYEQYF.

The chain joins TRBV5-1 to TRBJ2-5; D is ambiguous. CDR1 and CDR2 from the germline V gene are SGHRS and YFSETQ. The germline V and J ends were trimmed by 4 bases and 0 bases, with 16 bases remaining between them. This CDR3 region has 16 residues. The CDR3 DNA sequence: TGCGCCAGCAGCGACCTAAGCGCCCCCCACCAAGAGACCCAGTACTTC. Its protein is CASSDLSAPHQETQYF.

The J gene is TRBJ2-3, the V gene TRBV5-1; 10 nucleotides line up with TRBD1. This CDR3 is built from 15 residues. The germline V gene encodes CDR1 SGHRS and CDR2 YFSETQ. Trimming at V came to 4 bases and at J to 2 bases, leaving 4 bases not matched to a gene. CDR3 protein: CASSPDRGITDTQYF. The CDR3 DNA follows: TGCGCCAGCAGCCCGGACAGGGGGATCACAGATACGCAGTATTTT.

In this sample, this clone turned up a few times. The chain links TRBV19 to TRBJ1-2, with unresolved D. From germline, CDR1 is LNHDA and CDR2 SQIVND (reference sequence). V shed 4 bases and J shed 2 bases, with 17 bases lying between them. This CDR3 has 16 amino acids. CDR3 loop: CASSTTKIGSNYGYTF. The CDR3 nucleotides are TGTGCCAGTAGTACGACAAAAATTGGTTCCAACTATGGCTACACCTTC.

This clone turned up a few times. The V and J genes are TRBV10-3 and TRBJ2-1; 9 bases fit TRBD1. The CDR3 loop spans 19 amino acids. Germline values: CDR1 ENHRY, CDR2 SYGVKD. The trim removed 6 bases at V and 0 bases at J, leaving 15 bases unmatched. CDR3 in amino acids: CAISPGQGQEIGSYNEQFF. CDR3 in DNA: TGTGCCATCAGCCCGGGACAGGGCCAAGAAATTGGCTCCTACAATGAGCAGTTCTTC.

This clone was seen only a few times. The chain joins TRBV11-3 to TRBJ2-7, with D tentatively TRBD2 (6 bases). This CDR3 contains 15 residues. The V gene's germline CDR1 is SGHNT and CDR2 YENEEA. The germline V and J ends were trimmed by 0 bases and 1 base, with 10 bases remaining between them. The CDR3 here is CASSLEWGESYEQYF. The CDR3 DNA is TGTGCCAGCAGCTTAGAATGGGGGGAGTCCTACGAGCAGTACTTC.

The sample holds a few counts of this clone. This rearrangement joins TRBV6-5 to TRBJ2-1; a weak D match, TRBD1 (6 bases). The CDR3 has 13 amino acids. Trimming stripped 4 bases from V and 9 bases from J, with 13 bases between. Germline CDR1 MNHEY, CDR2 SVGAGI. The CDR3 bases are TGTGCCAGCAGTTTGACAGGAGACGGTGAGCAGTTCTTC. Amino acids: CASSLTGDGEQFF.

The V gene is TRBV30, the J gene TRBJ2-1, with 16 bases identical to TRBD2. The J segment lost 13 bases and the V segment lost 7 bases, leaving 7 bases of the junction unmatched. Looked up from germline, CDR1 is GTSNPN and CDR2 is SVGIG (reference sequence). The CDR3 covers 13 residues. The CDR3 nucleotides are TGTGCCTACTCCGGGACTAGCGGGGGGGCCCAGTTCTTC. This translates into CAYSGTSGGAQFF.

The rearrangement links TRBV6-1 to TRBJ1-5; no clear D. The germline V gene encodes CDR1 MNHNS and CDR2 SASEGT. Trimming cost V 5 bases and J 7 bases, with 9 bases left between them. This CDR3 contains 12 residues. The CDR3 DNA is TGTGCCAGCAGTTTGATGAGGCAGCCCCAGCATTTT. Translated, it gives CASSLMRQPQHF.

This clone is categorized as medium-sized. The chain joins TRBV27 to TRBJ1-1, with TRBD1 matching over 9 bases. The junction had 4 bases not matched to a gene; V was cut back by 2 bases and J by 6 bases. The CDR3 covers 14 residues. The germline V gene has CDR1 MNHEY and CDR2 SMNVEV (reference sequence). CDR3 region: CASSLGTGSPEAFF. CDR3 coding DNA: TGTGCCAGCAGTTTAGGGACAGGGTCCCCTGAAGCTTTCTTT.

This clone occurred a few times. The CDR3, as DNA: TGCAGCGTCCAGGGGGTAGGGCCGAACACTGAAGCTTTCTTT. This gives the protein CSVQGVGPNTEAFF. The rearrangement links TRBV29-1 to TRBJ1-1; 7 positions agree with TRBD1. The CDR3 is made up of 14 amino acids. The V gene end was trimmed by 6 bases and the J gene end by 1 base; junction bases not matched to a gene: 8. Germline CDR1 SQVTM, CDR2 ANQGSEA.

This chain connects TRBV30 to TRBJ2-3; no firm D call. Germline V lookup: CDR1 GTSNPN, CDR2 SVGIG (reference sequence). The CDR3 contains 12 residues. Trimming took off 0 bases at V and 7 bases at J, with 8 bases between the two ends. In DNA, the CDR3 is TGTGCCTGGAGTGTACAAGCGTATACGCAGTATTTT. Encoded protein: CAWSVQAYTQYF. The variable domain in full, with the rest retrieved from reference TRBV30 and TRBJ2-3, is SQTIHQWPATLVQPVGSPLSLECTVEGTSNPNLYWYRQAAGRGLQLLFYSVGIGQISSEVPQNLSASRPQDRQFILSSKKLLLSDSGFYLCAWSVQAYTQYFGPGTRLTVL.

This clone came up a few times. V is TRBV9 and J is TRBJ2-2; 11 bases are a match to TRBD1. V dropped 2 bases and J dropped 8; count of bases not matched to a gene: 8. The CDR3 has 16 residues. The germline gives CDR1 SGDLS, CDR2 YYNGEE. CDR3 DNA sequence: TGTGCCAGCAGCGTTGGACAGGGGGCGCGCGTGGGGGAGCTGTTTTTT. As protein: CASSVGQGARVGELFF.

This clone was observed a handful of times. The chain links TRBV5-1 to TRBJ2-7, with 10 bases identical to TRBD1. V was clipped by 7 bases and J by 3 bases; unmatched bases: 7. The CDR3 is 14 amino acids. Germline assignment: CDR1 SGHRS and CDR2 YFSETQ. The CDR3 spells CASGRTGGNYEQYF. The CDR3 DNA reads TGCGCCAGCGGCCGGACAGGGGGAAACTACGAGCAGTACTTC.

This clone was detected a few times. The genes are TRBV7-2 and TRBJ1-4; TRBD1 matches at 9 bases. The germline V gene has CDR1 SGHTA and CDR2 FQGNSA. There are 15 residues in the CDR3. The ends lost 8 bases at V and 8 bases at J; junction bases unmatched: 12. The DNA for the CDR3 is TGTGCCAGCGGTTCGGTGGGACAGGGCGAAGAAAAACTGTTTTTT. It specifies CASGSVGQGEEKLFF.

The chain joins TRBV2 to TRBJ1-2, with 8 bases that match TRBD1. J lost 10 bases, V lost 3 bases, and 16 bases had no gene match. Per the germline V gene, CDR1 is SNHLY and CDR2 is FYNNEI. The CDR3 consists of 16 residues. CDR3 nucleotide sequence: TGTGCCAGCAGTGAGGTCCGGGACAGGTGGCAAGTCGACTACACCTTC. It specifies CASSEVRDRWQVDYTF. Full variable domain (outside the CDR3, taken from reference TRBV2 and TRBJ1-2): EPEVTQTPSHQVTQMGQEVILRCVPISNHLYFYWYRQILGQKVEFLVSFYNNEISEKSEIFDDQFSVERPDGSNFTLKIRSTKLEDSAMYFCASSEVRDRWQVDYTFGSGTRLTVV.

This clone has only a few counts. The chain carries TRBV5-6 and TRBJ1-2; D perhaps matches TRBD1 (6 bases). V lost 4 bases, J lost 2 bases, and 12 bases lay in between. The germline V gene has CDR1 SGHDT and CDR2 YYEEEE. The CDR3 spans 14 residues. As DNA, the CDR3 is TGTGCCAGCAGCCCAGGGGCAGAAAACTATGGCTACACCTTC. Its translation is CASSPGAENYGYTF.

This clone has a handful of counts. At one of its ends the junction is not consistent with the germline gene, which may arise from a read error. V and J are TRBV14 and TRBJ1-2; D gene unclear. Looked up from germline, CDR1 is SGHDN and CDR2 is FVKESK. This CDR3 has 13 residues. CDR3 sequence: CVSSQYLNGGYTF. The CDR3 nucleotides read TGTGTCAGCAGCCAGTATCTAAATGGTGGCTACACCTTC.

The CDR3, as DNA: TGTGCCAGCAGCACCCTCACCGGGACAGGGGGTTCAGATACGCAGTATTTT. Translating it yields CASSTLTGTGGSDTQYF. The chain uses TRBV9 and TRBJ2-3; 11 bases are shared with TRBD1. The germline gives CDR1 SGDLS, CDR2 YYNGEE. The V segment lost 4 bases and the J segment 4 bases; nucleotides outside the gene matches: 11. This CDR3 region has 17 residues.

This clone was detected a few times. This chain connects TRBV25-1 to TRBJ2-1; TRBD1 is a possible D gene (7 bases). The CDR3 loop spans 17 amino acids. Looked up from germline, CDR1 is MGHDK and CDR2 is SYGVNS. The V end lost 2 bases, the J end lost 7 bases, and 21 bases lay between the germline ends. The CDR3, as DNA: TGTGCCAGCAGTGAAGGGGGCAGAGGGGGCGCGGGGAATGAGCAGTTCTTC. Protein: CASSEGGRGGAGNEQFF.

The gene calls are TRBV6-5 and TRBJ2-3; TRBD1 agrees at 7 bases. CDR1 is MNHEY, CDR2 SVGAGI, per germline. Unmatched junction bases numbered 7, after V lost 2 bases and J lost 2 bases. This CDR3 has 16 amino acids. CDR3 protein: CASSYDGDRPTDTQYF. DNA of the CDR3: TGTGCCAGCAGTTACGACGGGGACAGACCCACAGATACGCAGTATTTT.

The chain is built from TRBV2 and TRBJ1-4; 10 nucleotides line up with TRBD1. Germline CDR1 reads SNHLY; CDR2 reads FYNNEI. The trim removed 8 bases at V and 4 bases at J, leaving 10 bases unmatched. CDR3 length: 16 amino acids. Written as DNA, the CDR3 is TGTGCCAGCCAGAGACAGGGGGCGGGGGGTAATGAAAAACTGTTTTTT. Its translation: CASQRQGAGGNEKLFF.